The 32 T cell receptor beta chains in this list originate from one sample, sequenced in a study of cytomegalovirus exposure and HLA in healthy donors. Researchers ran the PCR with 60 Vbeta and 13 Jbeta primers. Measured with immunoSEQ multiplex PCR; TCRdb has only the in-frame clones, and not every one. The data contain around 200,000 clones, around four fifths of them singletons. Sequencing was done on a sample of PBMCs. The receptors stem from a woman between 50 and 59 years old in good health and CMV-seropositive.

This chain links TRBV18 with TRBJ1-1; TRBD1 agrees at 7 bases. J was trimmed by 2 bases and V by 8 bases; bases with no gene match: 11. The CDR3 length is 15 residues. Per germline, CDR1 KGHSH and CDR2 LQKENI. DNA for the CDR3: TGTGCCAGCACTCGGACAGGCCGAGGTAACACTGAAGCTTTCTTT. It translates to CASTRTGRGNTEAFF.

This chain uses TRBV29-1 with TRBJ2-7; tentatively, D is TRBD1 (5 bases). The CDR3 totals 11 residues. CDR1 and CDR2 from the germline V gene are SQVTM and ANQGSEA. V lost 6 bases, J lost 5 bases, and 11 bases lay in between. In nucleotides, the CDR3 is TGCAGCGTCAGGGTAGAGGACGAGCAGTACTTC. Encoded protein: CSVRVEDEQYF.

The sample holds a few counts of this clone. This chain links TRBV11-2 with TRBJ1-6; 9 nucleotides agree with TRBD1. From germline, CDR1 is SGHAT and CDR2 FQNNGV. V trimming: 5 bases; J trimming: 0 bases; junction bases outside the gene matches: 8. The CDR3 contains 18 residues. CDR3 sequence reads: CASSQRTGGSSYNSPLHF. The CDR3 bases are TGTGCCAGCAGCCAGAGAACAGGGGGCAGCTCCTATAATTCACCCCTCCACTTT.

The rearrangement joins TRBV10-3 to TRBJ2-3; D call uncertain. The length of the CDR3 is 13 residues. Trimming pared 9 bases from V and 1 base from J, leaving 11 bases between. Germline values: CDR1 ENHRY, CDR2 SYGVKD. CDR3 bases: TGTGCCATGCGGCCCATGGGCACAGATACGCAGTATTTT. It translates to CAMRPMGTDTQYF.

J is TRBJ1-6 and V is TRBV2; 10 positions agree with TRBD1. The germline CDR1 and CDR2 sequences are SNHLY and FYNNEI. The CDR3 runs to 15 residues. The V segment lost 6 bases and the J segment 7 bases; nucleotides outside the gene matches: 6. CDR3 nucleotides: TGTGCCAGCAGCCTGACAGGGGGCAGGAATTCACCCCTCCACTTT. Translating gives CASSLTGGRNSPLHF.

Points on this clone: The junction does not match germline at one end; this may be a read error. The V gene is TRBV7-9, the J gene TRBJ2-3, with D possibly being TRBD2 (6 bases). The CDR3 is 15 amino acids. Germline-derived CDR1 and CDR2 are SEHNR and FQNEAQ (reference sequence). The CDR3 nucleotides are TGTGCCAGCAGCTTATCTCTGCGGGGCACGGATACGCAGTATTTT. Translation: CASSLSLRGTDTQYF.

This rearrangement joins TRBV27 to TRBJ1-4; D is uncertain. Trimming left V 8 bases short and J 8 bases short, with 12 bases between. From germline, CDR1 is MNHEY and CDR2 SMNVEV (reference sequence). The CDR3 loop spans 12 amino acids. The CDR3 region is CASGEEVEKLFF. For the CDR3, the DNA is TGTGCCAGCGGGGAGGAAGTCGAAAAACTGTTTTTT.

The gene calls are TRBV5-1 and TRBJ2-3, with 8 positions matching TRBD1. CDR1 and CDR2 (germline): SGHRS, YFSETQ. V shed 4 bases, J shed 4 bases, and the junction held 14 bases outside the gene matches. The CDR3 runs 17 residues. Written as DNA, the CDR3 is TGCGCCAGCAGCCCGCGTCGTCAGGGGGCTGTGTCAGATACGCAGTATTTT. Its translation: CASSPRRQGAVSDTQYF.

The chain is built from TRBV18 and TRBJ2-3; D is uncertain. This CDR3 is 15 amino acids long. CDR1 and CDR2 from the germline V gene are KGHSH and LQKENI. V dropped 4 bases and J dropped 0 bases, with 11 bases sitting between them. CDR3 residues: CASSLLPSSTDTQYF. CDR3 sequence (DNA): TGTGCCAGCTCACTACTTCCCTCTAGCACAGATACGCAGTATTTT.

This chain joins TRBV19 and TRBJ2-7, with TRBD1 matching 12 bases. The CDR3 contains 14 residues. Losses at the gene ends were 7 bases for V and 5 bases for J; bases not matched to a gene: 6. The germline gives CDR1 LNHDA, CDR2 SQIVND (reference sequence). Here the CDR3 DNA reads TGTGCCAGTACCCCGGGACAGGGGGCCCACGAGCAGTACTTC. Translation: CASTPGQGAHEQYF.

The chain combines TRBV5-4 with TRBJ2-3; 9 positions agree with TRBD1. The germline gives CDR1 SGHNT, CDR2 YYREEE (reference sequence). Trimming at V came to 0 bases and at J to 3 bases, leaving 5 bases not matched to a gene. The CDR3 covers 16 residues. CDR3 coding DNA: TGTGCCAGCAGCTTGGGAGACAGGGGGATTACAGATACGCAGTATTTT. Translation gives CASSLGDRGITDTQYF.

CDR3 in DNA: TGCGCCAGCAGCTTCGCTCTAGCGGGGGGTCTCGATGAGCAGTTCTTC. Its protein product is CASSFALAGGLDEQFF. The chain joins TRBV5-1 to TRBJ2-1; 11 nucleotides line up with TRBD2. CDR3 size: 16 residues. Germline lookup yields CDR1 SGHRS and CDR2 YFSETQ. Trimming cost V 2 bases and J 8 bases; bases outside gene matches: 9.

This chain connects TRBV28 to TRBJ1-1; the match to TRBD1 covers 9 bases. Germline trimming cut 2 bases from V and 4 bases from J; bases unmatched to any gene: 8. The CDR3 consists of 16 residues. Germline loops: CDR1 MDHEN, CDR2 SYDVKM. The CDR3 DNA sequence: TGTGCCAGCAGTTTAAACAGACAGGGGGGCGGCACTGAAGCTTTCTTT. Translated: CASSLNRQGGGTEAFF.

The chain is built from TRBV5-1 and TRBJ2-2; the match to TRBD2 covers 7 bases. CDR3 length equals 16 residues. V was pared by 1 base and J by 5 bases, with 8 bases of the junction left unmatched. Germline CDR1 reads SGHRS; CDR2 reads YFSETQ. CDR3 sequence reads: CASSLNGGTETGELFF. CDR3 nucleotide sequence: TGCGCCAGCAGCTTGAACGGGGGGACTGAAACCGGGGAGCTGTTTTTT.

The gene calls are TRBV9 and TRBJ2-2, with 8 nucleotides matching TRBD1. V was pared by 3 bases and J by 3 bases, with 4 bases of the junction left unmatched. The CDR3 spans 15 residues. Germline CDR1 reads SGDLS; CDR2 reads YYNGEE. The DNA of the CDR3 is TGTGCCAGCAGCGAGACAGGGGCGGACACCGGGGAGCTGTTTTTT. It encodes CASSETGADTGELFF.

The rearrangement joins TRBV2 to TRBJ2-4; tentatively, D is TRBD2 (6 bases). Trimming shortened V by 11 bases and J by 3 bases, and 20 bases separated the two germline ends. CDR1 is SNHLY and CDR2 is FYNNEI in the germline V gene. The CDR3 consists of 15 residues. Here the CDR3 reads CASSGGDWVKNIQYF. The CDR3 bases are TGTGCCTCCTCAGGCGGGGATTGGGTCAAAAACATTCAGTACTTC.

The rearrangement joins TRBV9 to TRBJ2-7; D not certain. The CDR3 consists of 14 residues. Per the germline V gene, CDR1 is SGDLS and CDR2 is YYNGEE. The V and J ends lost 1 base and 0 bases respectively, with 8 bases between them. The CDR3 loop is CASSVLANSYEQYF. The CDR3 coding sequence is TGTGCCAGCAGCGTACTGGCCAACTCCTACGAGCAGTACTTC.

This chain joins TRBV29-1 and TRBJ2-5, with 7 bases fitting TRBD1. The J call may be faulty, since TRBJ2-7 better matches the DNA end. Germline V gene data show CDR1 as SQVTM and CDR2 as ANQGSEA. This CDR3 has 13 residues. CDR3 in DNA: TGCAGCGTTGGGGACAGAGTCTCCTACGAGCAGTACTTC. Translating gives CSVGDRVSYEQYF.

This clone came up once. The rearrangement links TRBV25-1 to TRBJ2-2; a weak D match, TRBD1 (7 bases). Trimming pared 8 bases from V and 3 bases from J, leaving 16 bases between. In germline, CDR1 is MGHDK, CDR2 SYGVNS. The CDR3 has 15 residues. The CDR3 loop is CASGGQEGYTGELFF. Written as DNA, the CDR3 is TGTGCCAGCGGCGGACAGGAGGGTTACACCGGGGAGCTGTTTTTT. Complete variable domain (other parts from reference TRBV25-1 and TRBJ2-2): EADIYQTPRYLVIGTGKKITLECSQTMGHDKMYWYQQDPGMELHLIHYSYGVNSTEKGDLSSESTVSRIRTEHFPLTLESARPSHTSQYLCASGGQEGYTGELFFGEGSRLTVL.

This sequence joins TRBV7-9 and TRBJ2-3, with a weak D call TRBD2 (6 bases). CDR1 SEHNR and CDR2 FQNEAQ come from the germline V gene (reference sequence). This CDR3 has 16 amino acids. V shed 7 bases and J shed 2 bases, with 19 bases lying between them. Here the CDR3 DNA reads TGTGCCAGCACCCTCTTCGGAGGGGAAGTCACAGATACGCAGTATTTT. It is translated as CASTLFGGEVTDTQYF. Full variable domain (remainder filled in from reference TRBV7-9 and TRBJ2-3): DTGVSQNPRHKITKRGQNVTFRCDPISEHNRLYWYRQTLGQGPEFLTYFQNEAQLEKSRLLSDRFSAERPKGSFSTLEIQRTEQGDSAMYLCASTLFGGEVTDTQYFGPGTRLTVL.

The chain joins TRBV7-8 to TRBJ2-3, with a tentative D call TRBD2 (5 bases). The CDR3 spans 14 residues. V was cut by 1 base and J by 5 bases, with 10 bases left in between. Germline loops: CDR1 SGHVS, CDR2 FQNEAQ. The CDR3 DNA follows: TGTGCCAGCAGCTTAGAATCCGGGGAAGATACGCAGTATTTT. Translation gives CASSLESGEDTQYF.

V gene TRBV6-5 combines with J gene TRBJ1-2; the D is unclear. Trimming stripped 3 bases from V and 4 bases from J, with 12 bases between. This CDR3 contains 14 residues. CDR1 and CDR2 from the germline V gene are MNHEY and SVGAGI. This CDR3 is CASSYRGESYGYTF. The CDR3 DNA reads TGTGCCAGCAGTTATCGGGGAGAGAGCTATGGCTACACCTTC.

The CDR3 coding sequence is TGTGCCAGCAGTCCGGGGATGGCAATCGGAGCTTTCTTT. Amino acid sequence: CASSPGMAIGAFF. The V gene is TRBV6-5, the J gene TRBJ1-1; D is ambiguous. Germline V gene lookup returns CDR1 MNHEY and CDR2 SVGAGI. This CDR3 has 13 residues. V lost 5 bases and J 10 bases, leaving 17 bases between the germline ends.

Comments on this clone: Compared with germline, one end of the junction differs, possibly owing to a read error. The CDR3: CASSQDNAGNTEAFF. The CDR3 DNA is TGCGCCAGCAGCCAAGATAACGCAGGGAACACTGAAGCTTTCTTT. This chain links TRBV7-2 with TRBJ1-1; the D is unclear. Germline CDR1 reads SGHTA; CDR2 reads FQGNSA. The CDR3 is 15 amino acids. The full variable domain, in which reference TRBV7-2 and TRBJ1-1 provide the parts outside the CDR3, is GAGVSQSPSNKVTEKGKDVELRCDPISGHTALYWYRQSLGQGLEFLIYFQGNSAPDKSGLPSDRFSAERTGGSVSTLTIQRTQQEDSAVYLCASSQDNAGNTEAFFGQGTRLTVV.

V is TRBV5-6 and J is TRBJ1-1; TRBD1 is a possible D gene (6 bases). The germline CDR1 and CDR2 sequences are SGHDT and YYEEEE. Trimming shortened V by 4 bases and J by 6 bases, and 19 bases separated the two germline ends. This CDR3 contains 15 residues. The CDR3 loop reads CASSPAPTGPAEAFF. The DNA of the CDR3 is TGTGCCAGCAGCCCAGCTCCTACAGGGCCGGCTGAAGCTTTCTTT.

This clone was detected once. The rearrangement links TRBV2 to TRBJ2-5; tentative D call: TRBD1 (6 bases). The tail of the sequence fits TRBJ2-7 better, so the J call may be wrong. The CDR3 runs 14 residues. Germline CDR1 is SNHLY and CDR2 is FYNNEI. This CDR3 reads CASRDRDTSYEQYF. The CDR3 DNA sequence: TGTGCCAGCAGGGACCGGGACACCTCCTACGAGCAGTACTTC.

This sequence joins TRBV6-5 and TRBJ1-1; no clear D. This CDR3 region has 12 residues. Trimming left V 5 bases short and J 11 bases short, with 15 bases between. Germline V CDR1 and CDR2: MNHEY, SVGAGI. CDR3 in DNA: TGTGCCAGCAGTGACCGAGGAATTCGCGCTTTCTTT. Translated, it gives CASSDRGIRAFF.

The chain uses TRBV19 and TRBJ1-2; 10 bases match TRBD1. V was pared by 9 bases and J by 5 bases, with 12 bases of the junction left unmatched. The CDR3 covers 15 residues. Germline CDR1 LNHDA, CDR2 SQIVND (reference sequence). DNA of the CDR3: TGTGCCAGCCAACTGACAGGGGGCGCCGGGTATGGCTACACCTTC. Amino acids: CASQLTGGAGYGYTF.

CDR3 DNA: TGCGCCAGCAGCTTGGATTCAGGGGCTAATCAGCCCCAGCATTTT. It translates to CASSLDSGANQPQHF. The chain uses TRBV5-1 and TRBJ1-5; D may be TRBD1 (6 bases). Germline loops: CDR1 SGHRS, CDR2 YFSETQ. Between the trimmed V and J ends, which lost 0 bases and 4 bases, there was a span of 11 bases. The CDR3 spans 15 residues. The entire variable domain, with the rest obtained from reference TRBV5-1 and TRBJ1-5, is as follows: KAGVTQTPRYLIKTRGQQVTLSCSPISGHRSVSWYQQTPGQGLQFLFEYFSETQRNKGNFPGRFSGRQFSNSRSEMNVSTLELGDSALYLCASSLDSGANQPQHFGDGTRLSIL.

The chain joins TRBV5-1 to TRBJ2-3; 8 bases line up with TRBD2. CDR3 size: 14 residues. V lost 5 bases to trimming and J lost 5 bases; unmatched junction nucleotides: 7. CDR1 is SGHRS, CDR2 YFSETQ, per germline. The CDR3 sequence: CASSLTSDEDTQYF. The DNA for the CDR3 is TGCGCCAGCAGTTTGACTAGCGATGAAGATACGCAGTATTTT.

The chain is built from TRBV15 and TRBJ2-5, with 8 bases that match TRBD1. This CDR3 has 17 amino acids. The V segment lost 2 bases and the J segment 1 base; nucleotides outside the gene matches: 9. Per the germline V gene, CDR1 is LNHNV and CDR2 is YYDKDF (reference sequence). The CDR3 spells CATSRRTGTKLQETQYF. The CDR3 bases are TGTGCCACCAGCAGACGGACAGGGACGAAACTCCAAGAGACCCAGTACTTC.

This rearrangement joins TRBV5-4 to TRBJ2-4; the match to TRBD1 covers 7 bases. Losses at the gene ends were 4 bases for V and 5 bases for J; bases not matched to a gene: 9. The germline V gene encodes CDR1 SGHNT and CDR2 YYREEE (reference sequence). The CDR3 sequence is 15 residues long. The CDR3 nucleotides read TGTGCCAGCAGCCCTAGGACAGGCGGTCAAAACATTCAGTACTTC. Protein product: CASSPRTGGQNIQYF.